This paragraph covers one T cell receptor beta chain sequence. This sample was taken from a study of blood T cell repertoires in COVID-19. Study overall: Sample material is recorded as cDNA or gDNA derived from T cells, B-cell-depleted T cells, or PBMCs.

Source study methods: Reference gene primer amplification gave estimated nucleated cell counts. Generated by immunoSEQ multiplex PCR, the TCRdb table keeps only in-frame clones and is missing some. That table gives V, J and clone size, and the DNA gave D and trimming. The sample carries roughly 200,000 clones, roughly 83% recorded once. V was clipped by 5 bases and J by 0 bases; unmatched bases: 7. The CDR3 extends over 16 amino acids. Germline-derived CDR1 and CDR2 are SEHNR and FQNEAQ (reference sequence). Enrolled during active infection, Seattle patients were then followed longitudinally. The TCR originated in a woman in her thirties or forties with COVID-19, enrolled during active disease. Sample: peripheral blood. V gene TRBV7-9 combines with J gene TRBJ2-3; the match to TRBD2 covers 8 bases. CDR3 sequence: CASSPSGTRSTDTQYF. In nucleotides, the CDR3 is TGTGCCAGCAGCCCTTCCGGGACTAGGAGCACAGATACGCAGTATTTT.